This T cell receptor (beta chain) was documented in a study of T cell changes during pregnancy in multiple sclerosis. This CDR3 has 13 residues. CDR1 MNHEY and CDR2 SVGAGI come from the germline V gene. Trimming left V 6 bases short and J 12 bases short, with 15 bases between. Profiled with immunoSEQ multiplex PCR; TCRdb holds only in-frame clones, not every one. The data hold tens of thousands of clones, with over 90% observed a single time. This TCR came from a female donor with multiple sclerosis, enrolled in a pregnancy study. This specimen consisted of CD8+ T cells from peripheral blood mononuclear cells, obtained in the third trimester of pregnancy. This chain links TRBV6-5 with TRBJ1-6; a weak D match, TRBD1 (5 bases). The CDR3 loop reads CASSALGLGPLHF. The CDR3 nucleotides are TGTGCCAGCAGCGCCTTGGGGCTGGGACCCCTCCACTTT.